Listed here are 2 T cell receptor beta chains from one sample, sequenced in a study of blood T cell repertoires in COVID-19. Method: immunoSEQ multiplex PCR; TCRdb's copy keeps in-frame clones and lacks some. This sample has 200,000 or so clones, with approximately 90% found just once. Sample: PBMCs or T cells enriched from blood (not recorded which). These receptors all come from a woman aged 40 to 50 with acute COVID-19.

Here the CDR3 DNA reads TGTGCCAGCAGCTTAGAAACGGCAGGGGCCTATGGCTACACCTTC. It is translated as CASSLETAGAYGYTF. This chain connects TRBV5-5 to TRBJ1-2; D perhaps matches TRBD1 (6 bases). Per germline, CDR1 SGHKS and CDR2 YYEKEE (reference sequence). CDR3 length: 15 amino acids. Deletions cut 2 bases from V and 4 bases from J, with 15 bases between.

This clone was seen a handful of times. This chain links TRBV29-1 with TRBJ1-2; TRBD1 matches at 7 bases. Germline V gene data show CDR1 as SQVTM and CDR2 as ANQGSEA. This CDR3 spans 14 amino acids. V lost 0 bases and J lost 8; bases outside the gene matches: 9. This CDR3 is CSVEEERQGRGYTF. The DNA of the CDR3 is TGCAGCGTTGAAGAGGAACGACAGGGCAGGGGCTACACCTTC.